One and the same sample provided the 10 T cell receptor beta chains below, sequenced in a study of identical twins. TCRdb re-called the 5' RACE reads through MiXCR, storing one row per CDR3 protein. Of just over 450,000 distinct CDR3 sequences in the sample, approximately 14% were seen once. This same sample was also part of a study on yellow fever vaccine responses in identical twins.

The sequencing sample was made of CD4+ T cells sorted from blood. These receptor sequences come from a woman under 30 in good health.

This clonotype has a handful of counts. The rearrangement uses TRBV7-2 and TRBJ1-1, with D possibly matching TRBD1 (6 bases). The CDR3 consists of 14 residues. Germline values: CDR1 SGHTA, CDR2 FQGNSA. V was trimmed by 5 bases and J by 4 bases, leaving 14 bases between them. CDR3 loop: CASSPNRTVTEAFF. The CDR3 DNA is TGTGCCAGCAGCCCAAACCGGACAGTCACTGAAGCTTTCTTT.

This clonotype showed up just a few times. The chain links TRBV28 to TRBJ1-1, with 9 bases aligning to TRBD1. Unmatched junction bases numbered 5, after V lost 6 bases and J lost 0 bases. Germline V gene lookup returns CDR1 MDHEN and CDR2 SYDVKM. The CDR3 length is 15 residues. The CDR3 DNA follows: TGTGCCAGCAGCAGTGGACAGGGGTTGAACACTGAAGCTTTCTTT. Protein: CASSSGQGLNTEAFF.

The chain joins TRBV18 to TRBJ2-3, with D perhaps TRBD1 (6 bases). Per the germline V gene, CDR1 is KGHSH and CDR2 is LQKENI. Trimming took off 0 bases at V and 7 bases at J, with 14 bases between the two ends. This CDR3 has 15 residues. This CDR3 is CASSPPIWDTYTQYF. The CDR3 DNA reads as TGTGCCAGCTCACCACCGATTTGGGACACCTATACGCAGTATTTT.

This chain uses TRBV4-3 with TRBJ2-1, with 11 nucleotides matching TRBD2. The CDR3 sequence is 17 residues long. The J segment lost 5 bases and the V segment lost 4 bases, leaving 10 bases of the junction unmatched. The germline V gene encodes CDR1 LGHNA and CDR2 YSLEER. CDR3 loop: CASSLIPGLAVNNEQFF. The CDR3 DNA reads TGCGCCAGCAGCCTAATTCCGGGACTAGCGGTAAACAATGAGCAGTTCTTC.

The rearrangement links TRBV5-1 to TRBJ2-4; D not resolved. Germline V gene sequence: CDR1 SGHRS, CDR2 YFSETQ. This CDR3 is 13 amino acids long. With 0 bases removed from V and 7 bases from J, the gap between germline ends came to 8 bases. Here the CDR3 reads CASSLVEPNIQYF. The CDR3 DNA sequence: TGCGCCAGCAGCTTGGTTGAACCCAACATTCAGTACTTC.

This clonotype has more than one count but fewer than ten. The rearrangement links TRBV30 to TRBJ2-3; D ambiguous. Germline V CDR1 and CDR2: GTSNPN, SVGIG (reference sequence). The CDR3 length is 15 residues. Trimming removed 0 bases from V and 0 bases from J, with 10 bases in between. CDR3 sequence: CAWSVQSTSTDTQYF. CDR3 in DNA: TGTGCCTGGAGTGTACAGTCCACTAGCACAGATACGCAGTATTTT.

In this sample, this clonotype turned up a few times. This chain uses TRBV10-3 with TRBJ2-3; the D gene is possibly TRBD2 (5 bases). The CDR3 totals 17 residues. The V and J ends lost 4 bases and 0 bases respectively, with 17 bases between them. Germline CDR1 reads ENHRY; CDR2 reads SYGVKD. The CDR3 loop reads CAISGRVSGLSTDTQYF. The CDR3 DNA follows: TGTGCCATCAGTGGGCGGGTGAGCGGACTTAGCACAGATACGCAGTATTTT.

This chain links TRBV12-3 or TRBV12-4 with TRBJ1-3, with D perhaps matching TRBD1 (6 bases). V was cut by 6 bases and J by 4 bases, with 13 bases left in between. CDR3 length equals 14 residues. In DNA, the CDR3 is TGTGCCAGCAGCTCTAGGGGGGACGGAAACACCATATATTTT. Its protein product is CASSSRGDGNTIYF.

The chain employs TRBV20-1 and TRBJ1-1; D is unresolved. The germline gives CDR1 DFQATT, CDR2 SNEGSKA (reference sequence). This CDR3 is built from 11 residues. V was shortened by 3 bases and J by 4 bases, with 6 bases between the two germline ends. The CDR3 loop reads CSASYLTEAFF. In DNA, the CDR3 is TGCAGTGCTAGTTATCTCACTGAAGCTTTCTTT.

Remarks on this clonotype: A junction end diverges from the germline sequence, so it may reflect a read error. V usage is TRBV6-1 and J usage is TRBJ2-6, with TRBD1 as a possible D gene (6 bases). Per germline, CDR1 MNHNS and CDR2 SASEGT. The CDR3 loop spans 15 amino acids. In DNA form, the CDR3 reads TGCGCCAGCCAGGGGTCATACTCTGGGGCCAACGTCCTGACTTTC. Translated: CASQGSYSGANVLTF.